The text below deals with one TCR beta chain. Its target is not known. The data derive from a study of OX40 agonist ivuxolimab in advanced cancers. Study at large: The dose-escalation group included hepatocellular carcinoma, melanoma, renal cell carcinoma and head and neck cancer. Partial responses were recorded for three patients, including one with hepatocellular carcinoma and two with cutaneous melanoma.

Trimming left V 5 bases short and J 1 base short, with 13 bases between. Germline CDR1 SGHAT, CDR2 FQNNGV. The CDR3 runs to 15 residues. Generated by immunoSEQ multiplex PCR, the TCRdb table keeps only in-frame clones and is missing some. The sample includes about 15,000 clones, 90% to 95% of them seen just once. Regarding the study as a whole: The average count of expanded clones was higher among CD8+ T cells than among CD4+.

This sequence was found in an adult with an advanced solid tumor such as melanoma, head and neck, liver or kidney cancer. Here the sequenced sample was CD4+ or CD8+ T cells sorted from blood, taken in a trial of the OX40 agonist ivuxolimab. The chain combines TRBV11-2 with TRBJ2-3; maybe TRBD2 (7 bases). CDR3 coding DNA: TGTGCCAGCAGCCTGGGGGGGGCCGGCACAGATACGCAGTATTTT. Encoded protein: CASSLGGAGTDTQYF.